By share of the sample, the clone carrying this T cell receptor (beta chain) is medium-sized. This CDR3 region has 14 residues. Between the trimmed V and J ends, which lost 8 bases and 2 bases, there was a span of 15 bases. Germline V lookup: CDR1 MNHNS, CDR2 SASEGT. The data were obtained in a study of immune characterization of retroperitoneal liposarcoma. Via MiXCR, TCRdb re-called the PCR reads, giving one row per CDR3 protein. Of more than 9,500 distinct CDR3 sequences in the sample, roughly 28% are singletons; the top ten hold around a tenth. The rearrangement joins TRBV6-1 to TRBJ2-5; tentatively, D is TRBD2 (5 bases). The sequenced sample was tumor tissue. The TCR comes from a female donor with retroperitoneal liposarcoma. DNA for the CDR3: TGTGCCAGCCGACGGACTTATTTACAAGAGACCCAGTACTTC. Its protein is CASRRTYLQETQYF.